This TCR beta chain was sequenced during a study of blood T cell repertoires in COVID-19. Study information: From the United States, Italy and Spain came samples of acute and convalescent COVID-19. Sources were T cells, B-cell-depleted T cells, or PBMCs; the material itself was cDNA or gDNA.

The CDR3 is 17 amino acids. Germline V gene data show CDR1 as LGHNA and CDR2 as YSLEER. After removal of 4 bases from V and 6 bases from J, the junction contained 15 bases not matched to a gene. Under the authors' procedure: Reference gene primer amplification gave estimated nucleated cell counts. Libraries were prepared by immunoSEQ multiplex PCR; TCRdb keeps only in-frame clonotypes and omits some of them. V and J calls and clone size follow that table, whereas D and trimming were derived from the DNA. The sample lists roughly 69,000 clones; 90% were seen once. The material sequenced was peripheral blood. The sequence was obtained from a man between 50 and 59 years old with acute or convalescent COVID-19. The chain has TRBV4-3 and TRBJ2-4; 7 bases fit TRBD1. Here the CDR3 reads CASSRYRDRGPINIQYF. The CDR3 DNA sequence: TGCGCCAGCAGCCGCTACCGGGACAGAGGTCCGATAAACATTCAGTACTTC.